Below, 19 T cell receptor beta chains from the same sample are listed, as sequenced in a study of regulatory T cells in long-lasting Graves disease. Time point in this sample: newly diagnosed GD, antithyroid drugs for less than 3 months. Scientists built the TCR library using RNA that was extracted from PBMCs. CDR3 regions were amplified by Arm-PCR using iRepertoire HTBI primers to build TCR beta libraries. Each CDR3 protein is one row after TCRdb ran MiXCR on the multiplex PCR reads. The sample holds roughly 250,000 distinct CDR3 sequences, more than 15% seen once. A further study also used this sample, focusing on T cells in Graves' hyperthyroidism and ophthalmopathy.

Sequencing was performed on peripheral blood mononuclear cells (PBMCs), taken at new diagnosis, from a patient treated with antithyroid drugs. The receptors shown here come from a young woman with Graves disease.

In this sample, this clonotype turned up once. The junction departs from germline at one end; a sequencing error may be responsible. The CDR3 reads CASSVDGRGGPPVFPDTQYF. The CDR3 DNA is TGTGCCAGCAGCGTAGACGGTCGGGGGGGGCCTCCAGTGTTCCCAGATACGCAGTATTTT. The chain employs TRBV5-1 and TRBJ2-3; the match to TRBD2 covers 8 bases. Germline values: CDR1 SGHRS, CDR2 YFSETQ. This CDR3 has 20 residues.

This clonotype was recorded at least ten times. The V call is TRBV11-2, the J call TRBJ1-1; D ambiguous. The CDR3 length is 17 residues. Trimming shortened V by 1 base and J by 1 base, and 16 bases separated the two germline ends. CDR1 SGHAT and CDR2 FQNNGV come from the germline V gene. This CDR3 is CASSLVSQKVKNTEAFF. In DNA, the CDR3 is TGTGCCAGCAGCTTAGTATCACAGAAAGTAAAGAACACTGAAGCTTTCTTT.

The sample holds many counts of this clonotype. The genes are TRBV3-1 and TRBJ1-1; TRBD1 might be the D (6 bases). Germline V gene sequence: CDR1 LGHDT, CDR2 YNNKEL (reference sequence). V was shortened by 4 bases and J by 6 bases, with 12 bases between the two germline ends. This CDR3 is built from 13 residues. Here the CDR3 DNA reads TGTGCCAGCAGCCGTGCACAGGGCGCTGAAGCTTTCTTT. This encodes CASSRAQGAEAFF.

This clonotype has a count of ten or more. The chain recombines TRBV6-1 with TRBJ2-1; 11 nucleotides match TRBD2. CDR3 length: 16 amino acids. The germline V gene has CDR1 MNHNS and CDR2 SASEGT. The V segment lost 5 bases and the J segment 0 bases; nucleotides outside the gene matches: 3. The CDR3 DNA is TGTGCCAGCAGTCAACTAGCGGGGGCCTCCTACAATGAGCAGTTCTTC. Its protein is CASSQLAGASYNEQFF.

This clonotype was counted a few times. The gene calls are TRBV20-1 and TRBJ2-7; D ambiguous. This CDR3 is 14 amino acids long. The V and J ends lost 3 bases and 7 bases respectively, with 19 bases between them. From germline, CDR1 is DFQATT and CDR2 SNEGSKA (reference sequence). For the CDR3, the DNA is TGCAGTGCTAGCCCCCCCCCACAGCCGCGTGAGCAGTACTTC. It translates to CSASPPPQPREQYF.

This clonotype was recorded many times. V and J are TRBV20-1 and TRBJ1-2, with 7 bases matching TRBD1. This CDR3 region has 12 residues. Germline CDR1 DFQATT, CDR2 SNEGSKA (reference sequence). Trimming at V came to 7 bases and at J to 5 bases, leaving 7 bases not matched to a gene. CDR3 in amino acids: CSVGQGEYGYTF. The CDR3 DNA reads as TGCAGTGTAGGTCAGGGGGAGTATGGCTACACCTTC.

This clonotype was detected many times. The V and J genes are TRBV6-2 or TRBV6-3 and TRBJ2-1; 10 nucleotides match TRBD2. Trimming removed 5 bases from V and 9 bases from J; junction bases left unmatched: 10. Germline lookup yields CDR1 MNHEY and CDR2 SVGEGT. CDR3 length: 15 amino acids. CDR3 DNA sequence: TGTGCCAGCAGTCAGCGGGGGGGAGGGTCTGGTGAGCAGTTCTTC. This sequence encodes CASSQRGGGSGEQFF.

The CDR3 reads CASSQHASGGASTDTQYF. CDR3 DNA sequence: TGTGCCAGCAGCCAACACGCCAGCGGGGGGGCTAGCACAGATACGCAGTATTTT. The rearrangement uses TRBV14 and TRBJ2-3, with 10 bases matching TRBD2. This CDR3 is built from 18 residues. Trimming took 2 bases from V and 0 from J; bases not matched to a gene: 8. CDR1 and CDR2 from the germline V gene are SGHDN and FVKESK.

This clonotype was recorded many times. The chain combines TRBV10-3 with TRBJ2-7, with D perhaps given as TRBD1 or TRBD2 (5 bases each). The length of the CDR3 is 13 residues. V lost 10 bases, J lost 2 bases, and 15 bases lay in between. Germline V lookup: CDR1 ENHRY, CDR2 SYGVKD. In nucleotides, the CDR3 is TGTGCCAGCTCGAGGGGTTCAGCCTACGAGCAGTACTTC. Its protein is CASSRGSAYEQYF.

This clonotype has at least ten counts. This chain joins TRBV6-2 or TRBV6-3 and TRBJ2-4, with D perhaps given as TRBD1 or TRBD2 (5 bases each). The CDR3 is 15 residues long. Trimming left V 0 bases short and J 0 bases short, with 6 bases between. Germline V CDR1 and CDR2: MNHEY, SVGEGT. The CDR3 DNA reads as TGTGCCAGCAGTTACTCGGGGGAAGCCAAAAACATTCAGTACTTC. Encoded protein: CASSYSGEAKNIQYF.

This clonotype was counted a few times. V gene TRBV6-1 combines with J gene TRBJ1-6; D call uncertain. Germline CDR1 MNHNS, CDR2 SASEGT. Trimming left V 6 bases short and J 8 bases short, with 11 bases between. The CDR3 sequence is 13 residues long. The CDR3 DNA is TGTGCCAGCAGGTCGAGGGAATATTCACCCCTCCACTTT. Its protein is CASRSREYSPLHF.

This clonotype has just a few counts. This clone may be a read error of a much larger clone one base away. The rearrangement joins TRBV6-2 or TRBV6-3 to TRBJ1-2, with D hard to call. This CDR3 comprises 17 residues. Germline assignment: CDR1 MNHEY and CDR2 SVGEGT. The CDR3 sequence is CTSRPRGGRVYLYGYTF. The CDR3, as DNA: TGTACCAGCAGGCCTCGCGGAGGGAGGGTTTACCTCTATGGCTACACCTTC.

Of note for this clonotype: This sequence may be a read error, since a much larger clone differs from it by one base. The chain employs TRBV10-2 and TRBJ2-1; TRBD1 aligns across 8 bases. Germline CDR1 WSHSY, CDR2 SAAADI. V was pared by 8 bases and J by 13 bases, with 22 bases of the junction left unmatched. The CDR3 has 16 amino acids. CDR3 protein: CASLDRGGVTPETQFF. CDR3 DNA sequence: TGCGCCAGCTTAGACAGGGGTGGTGTTACCCCAGAGACCCAGTTCTTC.

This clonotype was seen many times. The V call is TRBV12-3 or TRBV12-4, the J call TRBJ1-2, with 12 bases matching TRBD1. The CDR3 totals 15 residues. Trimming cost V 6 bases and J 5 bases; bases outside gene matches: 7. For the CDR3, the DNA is TGTGCCAGCAGCCGGGACAGGGGGCTTTTTTATGGCTACACCTTC. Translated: CASSRDRGLFYGYTF.

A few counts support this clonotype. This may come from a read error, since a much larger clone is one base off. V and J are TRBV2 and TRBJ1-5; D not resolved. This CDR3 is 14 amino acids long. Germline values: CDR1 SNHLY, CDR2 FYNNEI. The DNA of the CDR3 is TGTGCCGGCAGTGGAGACGGAGGCAATCAGCCCCAGCATTTT. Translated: CAGSGDGGNQPQHF.

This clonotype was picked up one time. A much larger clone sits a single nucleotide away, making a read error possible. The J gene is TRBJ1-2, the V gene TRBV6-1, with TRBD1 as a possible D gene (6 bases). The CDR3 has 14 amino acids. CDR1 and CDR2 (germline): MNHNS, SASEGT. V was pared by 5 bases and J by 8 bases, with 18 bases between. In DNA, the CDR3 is TGTGCCAGCAGTACGATCCCACAGGGTGGAGGCTACACCTTC. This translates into CASSTIPQGGGYTF.

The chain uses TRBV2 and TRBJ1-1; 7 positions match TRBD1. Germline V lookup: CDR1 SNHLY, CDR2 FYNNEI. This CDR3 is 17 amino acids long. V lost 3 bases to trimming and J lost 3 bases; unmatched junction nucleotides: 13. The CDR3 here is CASSEGVWGGGDTEAFF. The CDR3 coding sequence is TGTGCCAGCAGTGAGGGGGTGTGGGGAGGGGGCGACACTGAAGCTTTCTTT.

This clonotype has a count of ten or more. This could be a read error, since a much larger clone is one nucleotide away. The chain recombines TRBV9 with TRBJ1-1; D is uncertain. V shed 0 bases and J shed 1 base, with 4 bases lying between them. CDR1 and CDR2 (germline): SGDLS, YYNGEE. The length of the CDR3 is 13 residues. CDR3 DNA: TGTGCCAGCAGCGTAGCGGGGAACACTGAAGCTTTCTTT. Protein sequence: CASSVAGNTEAFF.

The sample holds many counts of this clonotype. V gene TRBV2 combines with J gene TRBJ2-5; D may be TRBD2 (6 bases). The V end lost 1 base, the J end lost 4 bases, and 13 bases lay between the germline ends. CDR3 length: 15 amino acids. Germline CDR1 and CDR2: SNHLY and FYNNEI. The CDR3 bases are TGTGCCAGCAGTGAAGATCAAGGAGGGGCAGAGACCCAGTACTTC. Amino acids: CASSEDQGGAETQYF.